Below are 2 T cell receptor beta chains sequenced from a single sample in a study of T cells in localized non-small cell lung cancer. Profiled with immunoSEQ multiplex PCR; TCRdb holds only in-frame clones, not every one. The profile covers 20,000 to 25,000 clones, with more than 85% appearing a single time and approximately 22% taken by the ten largest. The sequencing here drew on PBMCs, taken before any cancer treatment. The receptors here all came from a man aged 35 to 69 with stage II squamous cell lung carcinoma.

The V and J genes are TRBV19 and TRBJ2-1; 9 bases agree with TRBD2. With V trimmed by 3 bases and J by 0 bases, 12 bases remained unmatched. Germline CDR1 reads LNHDA; CDR2 reads SQIVND (reference sequence). This CDR3 is built from 19 residues. CDR3 nucleotide sequence: TGTGCCAGTAGTATTGAGTTTGGCGGGAGGGAGAGCTCCTACAATGAGCAGTTCTTC. Translated: CASSIEFGGRESSYNEQFF.

The chain links TRBV2 to TRBJ2-4; 10 bases agree with TRBD1. The V gene's germline CDR1 is SNHLY and CDR2 FYNNEI. This CDR3 has 15 residues. Trimming removed 3 bases from V and 1 base from J; junction bases left unmatched: 0. CDR3 bases: TGTGCCAGCAGTGAGGACAGGGGGGCCAAAAACATTCAGTACTTC. Translation: CASSEDRGAKNIQYF.